These 23 T cell receptor beta chains share one sample of origin, sequenced in a study of T cell responses to AZD1222 COVID-19 vaccine. The assay was immunoSEQ multiplex PCR, and TCRdb's table has in-frame clones only and misses some. The sample holds tens of thousands of clones; 70% to 90% are singletons and the top ten take 1% to 1.5%. This specimen was peripheral blood, taken 28 days after the second AZD1222 dose. These TCRs come from an adult who received the AZD1222 COVID-19 vaccine.

This clone appeared once. The chain links TRBV11-2 to TRBJ1-1; 10 bases agree with TRBD1. CDR3 length: 18 amino acids. The V segment lost 4 bases and the J segment 4 bases; nucleotides outside the gene matches: 15. Germline assignment: CDR1 SGHAT and CDR2 FQNNGV. The CDR3 sequence is CASSSGRDRGVGGTEAFF. The CDR3 nucleotides read TGTGCCAGCAGCTCCGGCCGGGACAGGGGAGTCGGGGGCACTGAAGCTTTCTTT.

This clone came up a few times. This rearrangement joins TRBV7-8 to TRBJ1-2; 9 bases are shared with TRBD1. The CDR3 is 14 amino acids. V shed 5 bases and J 3 bases; nucleotides not matched to a gene: 4. CDR1 and CDR2 (germline): SGHVS, FQNEAQ. The CDR3 is CASSPGQGDYGYTF. The CDR3 nucleotides are TGTGCCAGCAGCCCGGGACAGGGAGACTATGGCTACACCTTC.

V gene TRBV2 combines with J gene TRBJ1-5, with a possible D match to TRBD1 (5 bases). This CDR3 contains 15 residues. CDR1 and CDR2 from the germline V gene are SNHLY and FYNNEI. Trimming shortened V by 6 bases and J by 0 bases, and 12 bases separated the two germline ends. The CDR3 nucleotides read TGTGCCAGCAGGCGGGGGGATCTTAGCAATCAGCCCCAGCATTTT. This translates into CASRRGDLSNQPQHF.

This clone has more than one count but fewer than ten. This chain uses TRBV10-1 with TRBJ2-2, with 9 positions matching TRBD2. CDR3 length equals 14 residues. Losses at the gene ends were 9 bases for V and 2 bases for J; bases not matched to a gene: 4. Germline V gene lookup returns CDR1 WNHNN and CDR2 SYGVQD (reference sequence). The CDR3 loop reads CARPGLANTGELFF. CDR3 nucleotides: TGCGCCAGACCGGGACTAGCCAACACCGGGGAGCTGTTTTTT.

CDR3 amino acids: CASSLQDITEAFF. The CDR3 DNA sequence: TGTGCCAGCAGCTTACAGGACATCACTGAAGCTTTCTTT. The chain combines TRBV7-3 with TRBJ1-1; tentatively, D is TRBD1 (5 bases). Trimming left V 2 bases short and J 4 bases short, with 8 bases between. This CDR3 contains 13 residues. The germline CDR1 and CDR2 sequences are SGHTA and FQGTGA.

The rearrangement uses TRBV5-8 and TRBJ2-7; D is possibly TRBD1 or TRBD2 (5 bases each). Germline V CDR1 and CDR2: SGHTS, YDEGEE. V was cut by 1 base and J by 5 bases, with 16 bases left in between. The CDR3 sequence is 15 residues long. The CDR3 is CASSLYQRGDHEQYF. In nucleotides, the CDR3 is TGTGCCAGCAGCTTGTACCAAAGGGGAGACCACGAGCAGTACTTC.

This rearrangement joins TRBV15 to TRBJ1-4; possibly TRBD1 for D (5 bases). CDR3 size: 13 residues. Per the germline V gene, CDR1 is LNHNV and CDR2 is YYDKDF (reference sequence). V was clipped by 1 base and J by 14 bases, with 14 bases between them. The CDR3 DNA follows: TGTGCCACCAGCAGAGTCATAAAGGGGCGGCTGTTTTTT. It translates to CATSRVIKGRLFF.

This chain's CDR3 is CASSLAGAGETQYF. The CDR3 bases are TGTGCCAGCAGCTTAGCAGGGGCAGGGGAGACCCAGTACTTC. The chain combines TRBV7-2 with TRBJ2-5, with D perhaps TRBD1 (5 bases). Trimming took 0 bases from V and 5 from J, leaving 10 bases between them. Germline loops: CDR1 SGHTA, CDR2 FQGNSA. CDR3 length: 14 residues.

This clone was found once. CDR3 sequence (DNA): TGTGCCAGCAGCCCTAGTGGAACAGGCGCCTATGGCTACACCTTC. Its translation: CASSPSGTGAYGYTF. The chain employs TRBV7-9 and TRBJ1-2, with D maybe TRBD1 (5 bases). The length of the CDR3 is 15 residues. Per germline, CDR1 SEHNR and CDR2 FQNEAQ (reference sequence). The V end was cut by 5 bases, the J end by 4 bases, with 17 bases between.

This clone was seen only once. The chain recombines TRBV28 with TRBJ2-1; 12 nucleotides line up with TRBD2. CDR3 size: 16 residues. Germline CDR1 and CDR2: MDHEN and SYDVKM. Trimming cost V 2 bases and J 2 bases; bases outside gene matches: 1. The CDR3: CASSLLAGGPYNEQFF. CDR3 nucleotide sequence: TGTGCCAGCAGTTTACTAGCGGGAGGGCCCTACAATGAGCAGTTCTTC.

J is TRBJ2-2 and V is TRBV6-2 or TRBV6-3; TRBD2 matches 12 bases. The CDR3 length is 18 residues. V lost 5 bases to trimming and J lost 0 bases; unmatched junction nucleotides: 7. From germline, CDR1 is MNHEY and CDR2 SVGEGT. The CDR3 DNA reads as TGTGCCAGCAGTCCAGATCTAGCGGGAGGGCCGAACACCGGGGAGCTGTTTTTT. It codes for CASSPDLAGGPNTGELFF.

The V and J genes are TRBV10-2 and TRBJ1-5, with 7 bases lining up with TRBD1. This CDR3 contains 16 residues. J lost 0 bases, V lost 8 bases, and 10 bases had no gene match. Germline V lookup: CDR1 WSHSY, CDR2 SAAADI. This chain's CDR3 is CASLRDRFYSNQPQHF. The CDR3, as DNA: TGCGCCAGCCTCCGGGACAGATTTTATAGCAATCAGCCCCAGCATTTT.

The rearrangement joins TRBV7-2 to TRBJ1-2; a weak D match, TRBD1 (5 bases). CDR1 and CDR2 from the germline V gene are SGHTA and FQGNSA. Trimming pared 5 bases from V and 3 bases from J, leaving 13 bases between. This CDR3 spans 14 amino acids. For the CDR3, the DNA is TGTGCCAGCAGCCAGATCGACAGCTACTATGGCTACACCTTC. Translation: CASSQIDSYYGYTF. Looking up the rest from reference TRBV7-2 and TRBJ1-2 gives the full variable domain: GAGVSQSPSNKVTEKGKDVELRCDPISGHTALYWYRQSLGQGLEFLIYFQGNSAPDKSGLPSDRFSAERTGGSVSTLTIQRTQQEDSAVYLCASSQIDSYYGYTFGSGTRLTVV.

The chain recombines TRBV6-5 with TRBJ2-7; D is ambiguous. Germline V gene sequence: CDR1 MNHEY, CDR2 SVGAGI. Trimming removed 4 bases from V and 4 bases from J, with 20 bases in between. This CDR3 spans 16 amino acids. The CDR3 is CASSSPAAIRIYEQYF. Written as DNA, the CDR3 is TGTGCCAGCAGTTCCCCGGCAGCAATACGAATTTACGAGCAGTACTTC.

The V and J genes are TRBV19 and TRBJ1-1; D ambiguous. Trimming pared 5 bases from V and 2 bases from J, leaving 9 bases between. CDR3 length equals 13 residues. Germline CDR1 reads LNHDA; CDR2 reads SQIVND (reference sequence). The CDR3 spells CASSHGDNTEAFF. Written as DNA, the CDR3 is TGTGCCAGTAGTCACGGGGATAACACTGAAGCTTTCTTT.

This clone has a single count. The chain recombines TRBV6-1 with TRBJ2-7, with no clear D. The ends were cut back, 6 bases at V and 1 base at J, with 16 bases in the middle. The CDR3 is 15 amino acids. In germline, CDR1 is MNHNS, CDR2 SASEGT. CDR3 amino acids: CASSYSPSRSYEQYF. The CDR3 DNA reads TGTGCCAGCAGCTACAGTCCCTCCCGGTCCTACGAGCAGTACTTC.

This sequence joins TRBV18 and TRBJ1-2; D possibly corresponds to TRBD1 (6 bases). CDR1 is KGHSH and CDR2 is LQKENI in the germline V gene. V dropped 3 bases and J dropped 3 bases, with 11 bases sitting between them. This CDR3 has 14 residues. The CDR3 DNA follows: TGTGCCAGCTCACCCTCAGCAGGGGACTATGGCTACACCTTC. It encodes CASSPSAGDYGYTF.

The gene calls are TRBV4-1 and TRBJ2-4; no definite D call. The CDR3 spans 16 residues. Germline CDR1 is MGHRA and CDR2 is YSYEKL. Trimming shortened V by 2 bases and J by 5 bases, and 16 bases separated the two germline ends. Here the CDR3 reads CASSQMLTAHQNIQYF. The CDR3 DNA is TGCGCCAGCAGCCAAATGCTGACGGCACATCAAAACATTCAGTACTTC.

The V and J genes are TRBV19 and TRBJ2-7; 10 bases agree with TRBD2. The CDR3 runs 14 residues. In germline, CDR1 is LNHDA, CDR2 SQIVND (reference sequence). J lost 4 bases, V lost 5 bases, and 5 bases had no gene match. The CDR3 region is CASSPGTSVYEQYF. The DNA of the CDR3 is TGTGCCAGTAGTCCCGGGACTAGCGTGTACGAGCAGTACTTC. Filled out from reference TRBV19 and TRBJ2-7, the complete variable domain reads DGGITQSPKYLFRKEGQNVTLSCEQNLNHDAMYWYRQDPGQGLRLIYYSQIVNDFQKGDIAEGYSVSREKKESFPLTVTSAQKNPTAFYLCASSPGTSVYEQYFGPGTRLTVT.

This clone showed up just once. The chain uses TRBV27 and TRBJ2-7; TRBD2 aligns across 10 bases. J gave up 5 bases and V 3 bases, and 7 bases lay outside the gene matches. Germline assignment: CDR1 MNHEY and CDR2 SMNVEV (reference sequence). This CDR3 comprises 15 residues. Here the CDR3 reads CASSLLAGARDEQYF. CDR3 sequence (DNA): TGTGCCAGCAGTTTGCTAGCGGGGGCCCGGGACGAGCAGTACTTC.

V and J are TRBV5-1 and TRBJ1-1; D is perhaps TRBD1 (6 bases). The CDR3 sequence is 14 residues long. V gave up 4 bases and J gave up 2 bases, with 12 bases separating them. Germline V gives CDR1 SGHRS, CDR2 YFSETQ. The CDR3 nucleotides read TGCGCCAGCAGCGGTAGGACAGCCAACACTGAAGCTTTCTTT. Its protein product is CASSGRTANTEAFF.

The chain joins TRBV19 to TRBJ2-5; 10 positions match TRBD1. The CDR3 sequence is 16 residues long. CDR1 is LNHDA, CDR2 SQIVND, per germline (reference sequence). The trim removed 5 bases at V and 5 bases at J, leaving 11 bases unmatched. CDR3 residues: CASSPTATGGVETQYF. In nucleotides, the CDR3 is TGTGCCAGTAGTCCCACCGCGACAGGGGGCGTTGAGACCCAGTACTTC.

V usage is TRBV19 and J usage is TRBJ2-2; the match to TRBD2 covers 9 bases. CDR3 length equals 17 residues. The germline gives CDR1 LNHDA, CDR2 SQIVND (reference sequence). The J segment lost 2 bases and the V segment lost 8 bases, leaving 12 bases of the junction unmatched. CDR3 residues: CASCPWAGGINTGELFF. CDR3 bases: TGTGCCAGTTGCCCCTGGGCGGGAGGGATTAACACCGGGGAGCTGTTTTTT.